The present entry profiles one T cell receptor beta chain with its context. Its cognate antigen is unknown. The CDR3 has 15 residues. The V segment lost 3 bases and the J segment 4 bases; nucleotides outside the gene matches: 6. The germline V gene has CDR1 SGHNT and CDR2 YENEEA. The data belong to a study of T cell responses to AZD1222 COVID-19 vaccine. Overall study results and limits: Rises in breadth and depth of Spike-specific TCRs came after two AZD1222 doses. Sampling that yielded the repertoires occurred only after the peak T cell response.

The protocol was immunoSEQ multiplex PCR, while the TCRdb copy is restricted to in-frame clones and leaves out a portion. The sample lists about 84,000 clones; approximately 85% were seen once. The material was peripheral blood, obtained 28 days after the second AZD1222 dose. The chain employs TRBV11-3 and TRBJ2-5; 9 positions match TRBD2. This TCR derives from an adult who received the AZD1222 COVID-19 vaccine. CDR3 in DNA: TGTGCCAGCAGCTTGTCAGGCGGGGGGGGAGAGACCCAGTACTTC. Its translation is CASSLSGGGGETQYF. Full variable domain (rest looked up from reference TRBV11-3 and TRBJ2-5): EAGVVQSPRYKIIEKKQPVAFWCNPISGHNTLYWYLQNLGQGPELLIRYENEEAVDDSQLPKDRFSAERLKGVDSTLKIQPAELGDSAVYLCASSLSGGGGETQYFGPGTRLLVL.